The clone carrying this T cell receptor beta chain was recorded many times. Its antigen remains unknown. The germline CDR1 and CDR2 sequences are MNHEY and SMNVEV (reference sequence). The CDR3 spans 15 residues. The trim removed 4 bases at V and 0 bases at J, leaving 3 bases unmatched. The sample belongs to a study of T cells in Graves' hyperthyroidism and ophthalmopathy. Study-wide results and caveats: Ophthalmopathy stood apart from stable hyperthyroidism in a 13 V-J model.

Amplification of TCR beta CDR3 regions was performed using RNA transcripts as template. First-round RT-PCR of the TCR CDR3 relied on the HTBI primer set. TCRdb itself ran the multiplex PCR reads through MiXCR, one entry per CDR3 protein. The table shows 300,000 to 450,000 distinct CDR3 sequences, with roughly 13% occurring only once. The gene calls are TRBV27 and TRBJ2-7; TRBD2 matches at 10 bases. Material for sequencing was blood. The source of this sequence is a woman in her sixties or seventies with Graves' hyperthyroidism. The chain's CDR3 is CASSYSGRLSYEQYF. CDR3 bases: TGTGCCAGCAGTTATAGCGGGAGGCTCTCCTACGAGCAGTACTTC.